The clone carrying this T cell receptor (beta chain) was detected once. The repertoire was sequenced with immunoSEQ multiplex PCR; TCRdb's copy has only in-frame clones and lacks some. The table records 39,000 or so clones, approximately 88% of them present only once. Prior autoimmune disease or systemic immunosuppression barred patients. The CDR3 has 14 residues. From germline, CDR1 is SGHNT and CDR2 YYREEE (reference sequence). V lost 4 bases and J 5 bases, leaving 10 bases between the germline ends. The sample comes from a study of OX40 agonist ivuxolimab in advanced cancers. Overall study context: Ivuxolimab was administered intravenously to patients at 0.01 to 10 mg/kg every 2 weeks. People who had prior anti-PD-1, anti-PD-L1 or anti-CTLA-4 therapy could take part, and approximately 44% had some.

The receptor was derived from an adult with an advanced solid tumor such as melanoma, head and neck, liver or kidney cancer. The chain carries TRBV5-4 and TRBJ1-6; D possibly corresponds to TRBD1 (5 bases). Sequenced here: CD4+ or CD8+ T cells sorted from blood, sampled in a trial of the OX40 agonist ivuxolimab. The CDR3 bases are TGTGCCAGCAGCAAGGGGAGTAATAATTCACCCCTCCACTTT. It specifies CASSKGSNNSPLHF.